The present T cell receptor (beta chain) was sequenced within a study of T cells in Graves' hyperthyroidism and ophthalmopathy. Broader study findings: Patients with ophthalmopathy were separated from those with stable hyperthyroidism by a 13 V-J model.

Researchers defined stable Graves' hyperthyroidism as no ophthalmopathy progression within 18 months. Each 10 ml fresh peripheral blood draw supplied the PBMCs. The CDR3 extends over 13 amino acids. Trimming cost V 8 bases and J 2 bases; bases outside gene matches: 5. In germline, CDR1 is SNHLY, CDR2 FYNNEI. This clonotype has ten or more counts. Its specificity is unknown. The CDR3 regions of TCR beta were amplified from RNA transcripts. TCR CDR3 regions were first amplified by RT-PCR with HTBI primers. TCRdb analysed the multiplex PCR reads with MiXCR anew, one entry per CDR3 protein. The data show more than 550,000 distinct CDR3 sequences, about 18% seen once.

The receptor comes from a man aged 45-65 years with Graves' hyperthyroidism. The chain is built from TRBV2 and TRBJ2-7, with 8 bases matching TRBD1. The material sequenced was blood. The CDR3 nucleotides are TGTGCCAGCCATCGGACAGGGACCTACGAGCAGTACTTC. This gives the protein CASHRTGTYEQYF.